This T cell receptor (beta chain) was recovered during a study of T cell responses to AZD1222 COVID-19 vaccine (dated by TCRdb to the early 2020s). Notes on the research overall: TCR sequencing covered 233 trial participants: 200 to 220 given two doses of AZD1222 and about 26 given two doses of MenACWY control vaccine. Enrollment into the trials was organized by age into subgroups of 18-55, 56-69 and 70-plus years, and those subgroups contained roughly 150, 30 and 60 TCR-sequenced participants, respectively.

As for this clone: There is no known antigen for this receptor. The sample holds no much larger clone one base away, and base qualities are not on file.

The intended sense of this specimen's time point label: about 28 days (+/-7) after the second vaccine dose. AZD1222 recipients whose second dose came at about 4 weeks and those whose second dose came at about 12 weeks were combined into one group, since spike-specific TCR depth and breadth did not differ between the two schedules. Samples from vaccinated people were obtained from the UK trials COV001 and COV002, which included a single-blind randomized controlled phase 2/3 trial of AZD1222 (ChAdOx1 nCoV-19) in healthy adults. For TCRbeta chain sequencing, PBMC samples from trial participants were taken at day 0 and at day 28 after the second dose. V is cut by 2 bases and J by 0 bases, and the space between the germline ends is 8 bases. The CDR3 contains 16 residues, cysteine and phenylalanine counted. CDR3 DNA is the only sequence kept; it has 48 bases, read in frame from the first base. The germline V gene sets CDR1 to MDHEN and CDR2 to SYDVKM.

The CDR3 regions of human TCRbeta chains were analyzed by immunosequencing. From the authors' description of their analysis: Repertoire TCRs were checked for matches against a reference library of SARS-CoV-2-specific TCRs that had been generated using the MIRA antigen-specificity platform. Breadth was defined as the fraction of unique TCRs that were SARS-CoV-2-associated. Depth was defined as the fraction of total T cells that were SARS-CoV-2-associated. Each spike-specific TCR was assigned to its reactive spike region and to a CD4 or CD8 class using the MIRA data. Log10-transformed breadth and depth values were compared by one-way ANOVA with Sidak's multiple comparisons tests. TCRdb took this table from immuneACCESS and kept in-frame rearrangements with V and J called. Such tables lack part of the clones; where checked against another copy, unresolved V genes explain under half of the gap, and the rest is unexplained. Clonal size and the V and J genes are those of that table, whereas D and trimming came from the DNA. The sample table lists 200,000 or so clones, approximately 95% of them with a count of one. The ten top clones hold about 1% of the sample.

Results the study describes overall, beyond this receptor: Because no day 14 peak-response samples were available, the repertoires could be characterized only after the peak T cell response. The vaccine-associated CD4 TCRs covered the entire spike protein, and the dominant responses fell in regions 160-218 and 743-854. Reportedly, almost half of the unique spike-specific TCRs recognized epitopes lying outside the regions that are mutated in the B.1.351 and B.1.1.7 variants. Conclusions about previously exposed vaccinees are limited, since just a handful of AZD1222 recipients were seropositive for SARS-CoV-2 at baseline. The 56-69-year group was small, and its depth increase did not reach significance, likely because of low power. Most participants were white British and females outnumbered males, and the authors suggested that clonal diversity may have been underestimated. After two AZD1222 doses, spike-specific TCR breadth and depth were significantly higher than at day 0 and than in MenACWY recipients.

This clonotype was sampled from an adult who received the AZD1222 COVID-19 vaccine. Recombination joined TRBV28 with TRBJ1-6; too little of a D gene remains to name it. Source: peripheral blood, taken 28 days after the second AZD1222 dose. The DNA is TGTGCCAGCAGTTTAGACGGAAGCTCCTATAATTCACCCCTCCACTTT. It translates as CASSLDGSSYNSPLHF.